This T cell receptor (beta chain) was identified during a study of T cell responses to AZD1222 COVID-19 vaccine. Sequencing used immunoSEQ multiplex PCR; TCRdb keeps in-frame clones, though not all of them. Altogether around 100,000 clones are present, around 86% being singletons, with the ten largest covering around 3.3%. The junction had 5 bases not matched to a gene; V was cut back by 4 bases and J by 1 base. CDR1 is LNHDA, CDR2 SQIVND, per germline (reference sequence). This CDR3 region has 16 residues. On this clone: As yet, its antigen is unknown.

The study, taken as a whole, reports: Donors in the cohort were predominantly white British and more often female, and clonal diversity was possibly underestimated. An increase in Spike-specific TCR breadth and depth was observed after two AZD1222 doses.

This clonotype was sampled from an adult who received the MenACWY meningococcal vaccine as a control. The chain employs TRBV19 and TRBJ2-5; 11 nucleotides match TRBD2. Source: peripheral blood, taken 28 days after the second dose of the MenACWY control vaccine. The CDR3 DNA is TGTGCCAGTAGTACGGGACTAGCGGCCCCCCAAGAGACCCAGTACTTC. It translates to CASSTGLAAPQETQYF.